This T cell receptor (beta chain) stems from a study of cytomegalovirus exposure and HLA in healthy donors (dated by TCRdb to about 2017). Regarding the research as a whole: An earlier analysis of around 600 of the donors reported approximately 290 Gb of sequence data and around 110 million unique TCR beta sequences from about 179 million T cells. A later genetic analysis took genome-wide SNP genotypes for about 55% of the 666 donors and used that subset as a discovery cohort. The study was designed to test whether signatures of past pathogen exposure could be identified by cataloging public T cell receptors. An earlier analysis of approximately 640 of the donors applied high-throughput TCR beta sequencing to assess whether each TCR beta V gene segment acted as functional or pseudogenic. Donor age, sex, ethnicity and CMV serostatus were compiled together with the repertoire data. The study used immunosequencing to profile the T cell repertoires of several hundred subjects and linked those repertoires to cytomegalovirus serostatus. Class I and class II HLA loci were covered by the typing at four-digit resolution. In the later analysis, no new phenotypic data were used to find candidate immune exposures; instead, reliance was placed on TCR beta sequences and their occurrence across donors. The number of donors typed differed by locus, with roughly 620-630 for A, B, C, DRB1 and DQB1, roughly 520 for DQA1, approximately 580 for DPA1, and around 450 for DPB1. The genetic ancestry cluster associated with self-reported Caucasian donors included around 76% of the roughly 400 genotyped donors. A later analysis re-examined previously published TCR beta repertoires from several hundred donors and added high-resolution HLA genotyping to investigate patterns of TCR occurrence. An early release covering about 600 HLA-typed donors comprised about 320 gigabases of sequencing data and around 80 million unique TCR sequences. Along with the approximately 600-subject first cohort, a separate validation cohort of approximately 110 different subjects was used. Several DR-DQ haplotypes were treated as single units for association and clustering because of strong linkage in the cohort. Among about 400 genotyped donors of the cohort, an average of around 220,000 unique TCR beta nucleotide sequences was sequenced per donor, of which approximately 18% were non-productive. The study combined high-throughput TCR immunosequencing, statistical association of individual TCRs with disease status, and machine learning to predict cytomegalovirus infection status. Every discovery cohort repertoire had been produced on one sequencing platform.

Findings and caveats that apply to the study as a whole: Most CMV-associated TCR beta chains appeared to be HLA-restricted in a later analysis, and the HLA associations seemed to be driven largely by CMV exposure. The only immune exposure information available for the cohort was CMV serostatus. The earlier analysis of 450 to 700 of the donors excluded 15 to 20 rarely observed V segments, including chromosome 9 orphons, because counts were too low. While some public TCRs were present in many individuals, most TCR sequences turned up only very rarely across donors. In a later analysis, several top co-occurrence clusters were reported to appear linked to parvovirus B19, influenza, CMV and Epstein-Barr virus. A few of the identified cytomegalovirus-associated TCR beta chains were confirmed in vitro to be specific for cytomegalovirus antigens. Compared with the approximately 700-donor mean, donors in an Asian-associated ancestry cluster had fewer N-insertions in productive TCRs, according to a later genetic analysis. When HLA alleles, especially DR and DQ, strongly co-occurred, TCR associations were difficult to assign to individual alleles. Cytomegalovirus status was reported to be diagnosed by the classifier with high specificity and sensitivity in both the original and validation cohorts. A further reported finding was that TCR beta sequences accurately predicted the HLA-A and HLA-B alleles for most subjects in the first cohort. In an earlier analysis of approximately 590 of the donors, most TCR beta V segments were observed in productive rearrangements about 87% or about 30% of the time, broadly matching IMGT annotations. It was suggested by the authors that the approach could potentially be generalized to other disease states and immunological phenotypes. In a later analysis, about 17,000 TCR beta sequences were associated with specific HLA alleles at a false discovery rate of 0.05. This cohort had only TCR beta chains sequenced, and the lack of alpha or paired-chain data limited which features could be detected. The presence/absence analyses assumed that sequencing depth was roughly uniform across donors, and that assumption may not be true. An association between a missense DCLRE1C variant and V-gene and J-gene trimming of TCR beta chains was found in a later genetic analysis and replicated in an independent cohort. In the study, 150 to 200 TCR beta chains were listed as associated with cytomegalovirus. According to a later analysis, TCR association rates differed among HLA loci, with DRB1 alleles showing the most associated TCRs and HLA-C alleles showing the fewest. A later analysis found that HLA-associated TCR beta chains were more clonally expanded and had lower generation probabilities than equally common non-associated chains. Because HLA typing was missing for some donors at each locus, association tests included only the typed subset. A group of highly shared sequence variants was considered likely to be a technical artifact of the sequencing pipeline. Correlated functional status among segregating V segments might reflect linkage disequilibrium, but an unknown experimental factor could not be ruled out.

The cohort comprised approximately 700 healthy bone marrow donors. All cohort members were sampled while nominally healthy, although unrecorded immune exposures were likely present. The donor was CMV seronegative and was included in the group of a few hundred seronegative cohort members. A peripheral blood sample was collected from each donor, and TCR beta sequencing was performed on peripheral blood mononuclear cells. The Qiagen DNeasy Blood Extraction Kit was used to extract genomic DNA from the blood cell samples. Worth noting for this clone: The antigen it recognizes is unknown. No per-base quality is available; no much larger clone lies one base away.

Receptor amplification or capture employed the immunoSEQ multiplex PCR assay. A mixture of 60 forward primers for TCR Vbeta segments and 13 reverse primers for TCR Jbeta segments was used in the multiplex PCR. Amplification of the CDR3 region of rearranged TCR beta genes was performed with a multiplex PCR assay on genomic DNA. On the Illumina HiSeq System, the amplified TCR beta libraries were sequenced as 87-base-pair reads. In the authors' own workflow: In a later analysis, roughly 80 million unique TCR beta chains were counted across the 500 to 850 repertoires, and roughly 11 million of these chains were shared by at least two donors. Raw reads were error-corrected and collapsed into unique sequences by a nearest-neighbor algorithm in which closely related sequences were merged to remove PCR and sequencing errors. V, D and J gene segments were assigned by aligning CDR3 sequences to IMGT reference sequences. For a sequence to be retained, at least a six-nucleotide match to both a V gene segment and a J gene segment was required. Rearrangements were classified as productive when the CDR3 lacked stop codons and remained in frame with V and J, and all other rearrangements were classified as non-productive. Following IMGT convention, CDR3 was defined as the stretch from the second conserved V-encoded cysteine up to the conserved J-encoded phenylalanine. In an earlier analysis of more than 550 of the donors, sequences lacking an unambiguous match to a single V gene segment were excluded. In an earlier analysis of approximately 560 of the donors, a V segment was called functional when productive rearrangements were above 56.7%, and segregating when the standard deviation between donors exceeded 5%. A statistical classification framework was developed to diagnose cytomegalovirus status using the catalog of TCR beta chain sequences. In a later analysis, TCR nucleotide sequences were compared against IMGT/GENE-DB human TR gene sequences so that V and J genes could be assigned. In a later analysis, CDR3 sequences and most-parsimonious VDJ recombination scenarios were assigned using the TCRdist pipeline. In a later analysis, every TCR beta chain was defined by the combination of its CDR3 amino acid sequence and its V-gene family, and reads without a unique V-gene family were dropped. As a way to deal with suspected cross-contamination and a sequencing artifact, a later analysis dropped nearly 600 nucleotide sequences that were highly shared and had low generation probability. For each public chain, a later analysis derived a clonal expansion index from normalized ranks of inferred template counts within each repertoire. Generation probabilities in a later analysis came from a VDJ recombination model fitted to out-of-frame rearrangements, and those results were checked against IGoR. In a later analysis, TCR-TCR, TCR-HLA and TCR-CMV co-occurrence was scored with hypergeometric tests, and a repertoire-size bias correction was applied to TCR pairs. A later analysis estimated false discovery rates by permuting HLA or CMV assignments 20 times. In a later analysis, co-occurring TCRs were grouped using DBSCAN, and TCRdist sequence similarity was added for clustering within HLA-allele-positive subsets. For co-occurrence clustering, repertoires with fewer than 30,000 or more than 120,000 public chains were excluded, along with about five repertoires with anomalous nucleotide sharing. TCRdb re-hosts the immuneACCESS table, in-frame sequences only. Its copies lack some clones; in the studies checked, an unresolved V gene accounts for under half of them, and the cause for the rest is not known. Clonal size and the V and J genes are those of that table, whereas D and trimming came from the DNA. This sample has some 150,000 clones in its table, and over 60% of those were observed once. 2.8% of the sample rests with the top ten.

Sample: PBMCs. The clonotype was recovered from a woman in her twenties or thirties in good health and CMV-seronegative.

The CDR3 has the sequence CASSLQRSNNEQFF. DNA sequence: TGTGCCAGCAGTTTGCAGCGTTCGAACAATGAGCAGTTCTTC. The chain joins TRBV28 to TRBJ2-1, with the D gene not confidently named. V is clipped by 3 bases and J by 5 bases, and the sequence between their germline boundaries is 11 bases long. CDR1 and CDR2 were assigned from the germline V gene as MDHEN and SYDVKM. The CDR3 covers 14 residues, taking in both the cysteine and the phenylalanine. Only the CDR3 DNA stays, 42 bases, in frame from base 1.